This TCR beta chain appears in the sequencing data of a study of identical twins. TCRdb independently ran MiXCR on the 5' RACE reads; one entry per CDR3 protein. The data contain about 500,000 distinct CDR3 sequences, roughly an eighth of them singletons. Ten or more counts support this clonotype. This CDR3 spans 14 amino acids. Germline lookup yields CDR1 SQVTM and CDR2 ANQGSEA. V lost 5 bases and J lost 7, with 18 bases in between. This same sample was also taken into another study, of yellow fever vaccine responses in identical twins.

Sequenced input: CD4+ T cells sorted from blood. The receptor comes from a young woman in good health. The J gene is TRBJ2-1, the V gene TRBV29-1; D is perhaps TRBD2 (5 bases). The CDR3 reads CSVTVEGKYNEQFF. The CDR3 nucleotides are TGCAGCGTTACGGTCGAGGGAAAATATAATGAGCAGTTCTTC.